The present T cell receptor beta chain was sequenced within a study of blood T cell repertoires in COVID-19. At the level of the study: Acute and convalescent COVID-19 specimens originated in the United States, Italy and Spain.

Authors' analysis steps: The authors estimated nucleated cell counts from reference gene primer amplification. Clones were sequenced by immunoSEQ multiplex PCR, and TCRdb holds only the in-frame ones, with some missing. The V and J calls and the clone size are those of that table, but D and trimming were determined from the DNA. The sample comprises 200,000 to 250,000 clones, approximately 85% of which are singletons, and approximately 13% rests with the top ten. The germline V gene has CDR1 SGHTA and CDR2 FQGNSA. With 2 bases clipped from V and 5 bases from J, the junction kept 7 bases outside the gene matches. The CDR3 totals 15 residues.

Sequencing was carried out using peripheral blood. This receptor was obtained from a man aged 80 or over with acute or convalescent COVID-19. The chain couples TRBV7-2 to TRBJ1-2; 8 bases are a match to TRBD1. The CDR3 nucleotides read TGTGCCAGCAGCTTACAGACAGGGGAGGGATATGGCTACACCTTC. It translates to CASSLQTGEGYGYTF.